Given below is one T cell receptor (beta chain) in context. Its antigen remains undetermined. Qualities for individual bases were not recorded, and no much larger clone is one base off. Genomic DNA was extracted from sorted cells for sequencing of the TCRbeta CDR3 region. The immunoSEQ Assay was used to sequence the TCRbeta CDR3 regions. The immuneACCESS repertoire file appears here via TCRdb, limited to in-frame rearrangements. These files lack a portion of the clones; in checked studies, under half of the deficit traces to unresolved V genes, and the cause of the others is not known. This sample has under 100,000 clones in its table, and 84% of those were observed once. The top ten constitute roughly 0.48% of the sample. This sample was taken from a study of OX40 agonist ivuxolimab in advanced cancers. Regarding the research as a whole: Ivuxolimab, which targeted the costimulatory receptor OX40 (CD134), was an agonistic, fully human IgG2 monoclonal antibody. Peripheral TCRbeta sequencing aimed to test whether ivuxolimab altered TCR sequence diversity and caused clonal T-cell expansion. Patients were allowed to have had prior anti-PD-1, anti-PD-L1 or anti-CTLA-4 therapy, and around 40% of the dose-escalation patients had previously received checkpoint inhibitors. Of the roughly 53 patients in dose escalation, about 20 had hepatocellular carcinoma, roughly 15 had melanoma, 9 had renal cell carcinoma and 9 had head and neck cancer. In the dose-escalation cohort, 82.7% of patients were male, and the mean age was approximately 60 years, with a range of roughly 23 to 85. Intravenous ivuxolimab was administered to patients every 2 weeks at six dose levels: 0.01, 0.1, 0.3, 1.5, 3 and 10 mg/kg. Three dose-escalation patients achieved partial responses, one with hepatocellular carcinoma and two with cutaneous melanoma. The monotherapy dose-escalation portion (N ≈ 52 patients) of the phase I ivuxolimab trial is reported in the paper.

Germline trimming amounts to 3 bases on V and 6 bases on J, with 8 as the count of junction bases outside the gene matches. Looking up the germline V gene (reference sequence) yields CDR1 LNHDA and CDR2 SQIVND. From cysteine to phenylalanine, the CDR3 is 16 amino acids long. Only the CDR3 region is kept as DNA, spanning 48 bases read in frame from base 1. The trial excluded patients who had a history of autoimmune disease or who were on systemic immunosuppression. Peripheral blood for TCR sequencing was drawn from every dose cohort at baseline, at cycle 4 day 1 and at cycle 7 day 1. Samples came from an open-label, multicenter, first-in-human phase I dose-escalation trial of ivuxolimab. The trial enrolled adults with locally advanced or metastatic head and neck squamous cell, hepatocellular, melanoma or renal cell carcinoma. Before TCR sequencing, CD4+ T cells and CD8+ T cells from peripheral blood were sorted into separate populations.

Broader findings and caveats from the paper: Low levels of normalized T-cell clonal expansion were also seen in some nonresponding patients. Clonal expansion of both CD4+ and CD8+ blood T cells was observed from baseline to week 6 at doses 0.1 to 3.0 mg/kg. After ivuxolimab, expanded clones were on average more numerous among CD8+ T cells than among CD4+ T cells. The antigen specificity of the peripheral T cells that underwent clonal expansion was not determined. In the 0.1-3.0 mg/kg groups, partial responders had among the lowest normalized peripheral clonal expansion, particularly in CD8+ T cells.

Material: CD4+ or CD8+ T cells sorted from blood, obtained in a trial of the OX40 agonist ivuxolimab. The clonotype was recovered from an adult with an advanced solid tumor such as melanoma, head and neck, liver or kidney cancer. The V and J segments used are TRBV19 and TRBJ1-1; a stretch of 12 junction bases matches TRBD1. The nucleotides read TGTGCCAGTAGTATCCGGGACAGGGGGCGATACTCTGAAGCTTTCTTT. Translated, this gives CASSIRDRGRYSEAFF.